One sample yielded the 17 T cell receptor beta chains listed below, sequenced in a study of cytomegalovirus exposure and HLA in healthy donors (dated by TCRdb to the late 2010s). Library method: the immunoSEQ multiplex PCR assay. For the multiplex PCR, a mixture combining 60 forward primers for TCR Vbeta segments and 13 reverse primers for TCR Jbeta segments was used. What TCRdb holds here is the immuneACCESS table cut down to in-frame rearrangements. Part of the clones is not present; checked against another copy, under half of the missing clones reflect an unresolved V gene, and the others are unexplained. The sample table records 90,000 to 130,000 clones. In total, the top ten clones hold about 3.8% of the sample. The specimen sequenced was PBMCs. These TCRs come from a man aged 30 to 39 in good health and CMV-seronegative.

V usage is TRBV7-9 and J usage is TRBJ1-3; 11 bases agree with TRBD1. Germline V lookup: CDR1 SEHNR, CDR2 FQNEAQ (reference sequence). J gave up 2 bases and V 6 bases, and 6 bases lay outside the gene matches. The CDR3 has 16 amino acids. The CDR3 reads CASRSPGQGAGNTIYF. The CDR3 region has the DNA TGTGCCAGCAGGTCTCCGGGACAGGGGGCTGGAAACACCATATATTTT.

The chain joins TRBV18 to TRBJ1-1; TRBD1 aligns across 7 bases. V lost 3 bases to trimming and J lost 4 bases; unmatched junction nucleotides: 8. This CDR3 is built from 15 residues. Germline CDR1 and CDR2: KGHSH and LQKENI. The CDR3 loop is CASSPRQGRVTEAFF. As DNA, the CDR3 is TGTGCCAGCTCACCTCGACAGGGAAGGGTCACTGAAGCTTTCTTT.

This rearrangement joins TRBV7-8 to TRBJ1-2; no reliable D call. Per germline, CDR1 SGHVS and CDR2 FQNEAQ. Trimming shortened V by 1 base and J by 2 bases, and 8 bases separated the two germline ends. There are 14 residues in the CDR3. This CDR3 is CASSLENRNYGYTF. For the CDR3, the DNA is TGTGCCAGCAGCTTAGAAAACAGAAACTATGGCTACACCTTC.

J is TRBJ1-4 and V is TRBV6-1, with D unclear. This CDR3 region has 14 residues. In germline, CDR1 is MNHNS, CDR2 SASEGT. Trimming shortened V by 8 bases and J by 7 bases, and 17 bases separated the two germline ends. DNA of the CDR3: TGTGCCAGCTCTCAGTCGTTTGGTGGTGAAAAACTGTTTTTT. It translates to CASSQSFGGEKLFF.

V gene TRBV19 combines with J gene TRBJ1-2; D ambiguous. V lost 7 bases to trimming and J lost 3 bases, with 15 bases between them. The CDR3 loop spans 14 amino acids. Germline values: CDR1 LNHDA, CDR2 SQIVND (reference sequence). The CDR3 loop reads CASIPGRRDYGYTF. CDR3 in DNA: TGTGCCAGTATCCCGGGCAGGAGGGACTATGGCTACACCTTC.

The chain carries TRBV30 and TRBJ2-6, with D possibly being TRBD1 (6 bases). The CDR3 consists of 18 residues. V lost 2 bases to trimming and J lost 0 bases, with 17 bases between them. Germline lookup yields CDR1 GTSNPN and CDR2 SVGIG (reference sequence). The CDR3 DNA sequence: TGTGCCTGGAGTCCCTTGAGGGGGAAACTCTCTGGGGCCAACGTCCTGACTTTC. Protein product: CAWSPLRGKLSGANVLTF.

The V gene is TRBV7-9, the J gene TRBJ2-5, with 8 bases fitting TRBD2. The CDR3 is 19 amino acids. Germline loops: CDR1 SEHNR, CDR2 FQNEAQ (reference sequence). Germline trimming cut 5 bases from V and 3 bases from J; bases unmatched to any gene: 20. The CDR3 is CASSTPTSGFPRDKETQYF. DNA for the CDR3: TGTGCCAGCAGCACTCCAACTAGCGGCTTTCCAAGAGATAAAGAGACCCAGTACTTC.

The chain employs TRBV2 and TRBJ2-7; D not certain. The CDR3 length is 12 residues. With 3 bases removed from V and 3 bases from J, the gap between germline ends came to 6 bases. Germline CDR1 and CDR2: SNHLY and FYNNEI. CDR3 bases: TGTGCCAGCAGTGACCCTTACTACGAGCAGTACTTC. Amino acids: CASSDPYYEQYF.

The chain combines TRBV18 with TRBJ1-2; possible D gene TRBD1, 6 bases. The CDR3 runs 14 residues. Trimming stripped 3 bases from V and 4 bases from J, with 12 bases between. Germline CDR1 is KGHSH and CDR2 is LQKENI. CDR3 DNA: TGTGCCAGCTCACCCTCGGACAGACGCTATGGCTACACCTTC. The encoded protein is CASSPSDRRYGYTF. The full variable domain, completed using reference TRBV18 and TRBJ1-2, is NAGVMQNPRHLVRRRGQEARLRCSPMKGHSHVYWYRQLPEEGLKFMVYLQKENIIDESGMPKERFSAEFPKEGPSILRIQQVVRGDSAAYFCASSPSDRRYGYTFGSGTRLTVV.

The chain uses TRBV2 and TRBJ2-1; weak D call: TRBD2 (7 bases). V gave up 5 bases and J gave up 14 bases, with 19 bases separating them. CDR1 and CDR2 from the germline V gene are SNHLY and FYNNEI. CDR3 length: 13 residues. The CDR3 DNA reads TGTGCCAGCAGTCGGACTAGGATCGAGGGGGAGTTCTTC. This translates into CASSRTRIEGEFF.

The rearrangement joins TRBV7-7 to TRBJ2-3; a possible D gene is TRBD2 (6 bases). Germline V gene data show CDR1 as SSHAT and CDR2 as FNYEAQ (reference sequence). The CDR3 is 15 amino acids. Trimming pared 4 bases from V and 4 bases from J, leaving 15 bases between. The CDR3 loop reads CASSSLGGTADTQYF. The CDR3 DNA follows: TGTGCCAGCAGCTCCCTTGGCGGGACCGCAGATACGCAGTATTTT.

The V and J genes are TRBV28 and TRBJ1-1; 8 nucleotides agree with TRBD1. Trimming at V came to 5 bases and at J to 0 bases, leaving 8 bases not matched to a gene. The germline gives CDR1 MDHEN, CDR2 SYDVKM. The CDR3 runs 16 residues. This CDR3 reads CASSPRGRGMNTEAFF. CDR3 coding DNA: TGTGCCAGCAGTCCCAGGGGGCGGGGTATGAACACTGAAGCTTTCTTT.

The CDR3 nucleotides read TGTGCCAGCAGGGGGGACAGGGGTCGCGGCAATGAGCAGTTCTTC. Amino acid sequence: CASRGDRGRGNEQFF. The chain links TRBV28 to TRBJ2-1; TRBD1 aligns across 10 bases. This CDR3 region has 15 residues. CDR1 and CDR2 from the germline V gene are MDHEN and SYDVKM. The V segment lost 6 bases and the J segment 6 bases; nucleotides outside the gene matches: 8.

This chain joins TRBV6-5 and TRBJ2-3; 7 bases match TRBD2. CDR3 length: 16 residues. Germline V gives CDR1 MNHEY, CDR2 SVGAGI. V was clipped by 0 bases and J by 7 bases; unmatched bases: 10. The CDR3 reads CASSYSIRGDSNTQYF. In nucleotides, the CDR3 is TGTGCCAGCAGTTACTCGATACGGGGGGATTCGAATACGCAGTATTTT.

Here the CDR3 DNA reads TGTGCCAGCAGCTTGGTCGGGACAGGAACCCACGAGCAGTACTTC. The encoded protein is CASSLVGTGTHEQYF. The chain links TRBV5-4 to TRBJ2-7, with TRBD1 matching 8 bases. The CDR3 consists of 15 residues. V lost 0 bases, J lost 5 bases, and 7 bases stayed unmatched. CDR1 and CDR2 (germline): SGHNT, YYREEE (reference sequence).

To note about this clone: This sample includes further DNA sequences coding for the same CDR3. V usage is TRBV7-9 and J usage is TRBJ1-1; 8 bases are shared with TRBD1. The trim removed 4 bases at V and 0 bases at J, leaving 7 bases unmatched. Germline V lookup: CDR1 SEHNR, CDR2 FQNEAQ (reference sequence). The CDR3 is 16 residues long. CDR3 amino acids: CASSSRQGPLNTEAFF. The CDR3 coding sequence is TGTGCCAGCAGCTCTCGACAGGGGCCGTTGAACACTGAAGCTTTCTTT.

DNA for the CDR3: TGTGCCAGCAGCTTTCCGGGACAGGGGATGAGTATTGGGACCCAGTACTTC. Protein: CASSFPGQGMSIGTQYF. The gene calls are TRBV5-4 and TRBJ2-5, with 10 nucleotides matching TRBD1. J lost 7 bases, V lost 2 bases, and 14 bases had no gene match. Per germline, CDR1 SGHNT and CDR2 YYREEE (reference sequence). The CDR3 extends over 17 amino acids.